A selection of T cell receptor beta chains follows, all from one sample in a study of shared clonotypes between healthy human individuals. Sequencing used immunoSEQ multiplex PCR; TCRdb keeps in-frame clones, though not all of them. Of about 590,000 clones detected, 95% to 96% appear once; the ten largest clones hold roughly 0.1%. Specimen: naive CD8+ T cells sorted from blood. These receptors were obtained from a woman younger than 45 in good health. CDR3s include the opening cysteine and the closing phenylalanine or tryptophan. D genes are given only for firm matches. Not all rows give a size; the values are once, few, many and, for expanded clones, a class.

size,length,J,D,V,DNA,CDR3
.,16,TRBJ2-3,TRBD2,TRBV28,TGTGCCAGCAGTGTAGAGCTAGCGGGAGTCACAGATACGCAGTATTTT,CASSVELAGVTDTQYF
.,13,TRBJ2-1,.,TRBV27,TGTGCCAGCAGTTTAATGTACCTCAATGAGCAGTTCTTC,CASSLMYLNEQFF
.,14,TRBJ2-7,TRBD2,TRBV7-9,TGTGCCAGCAGCGGACTAGCGACTGCCTACGAGCAGTACTTC,CASSGLATAYEQYF
.,12,TRBJ1-2,.,TRBV11-2,TGTGCCAGCAGCCGAGGGGCCCATGGCTACACCTTC,CASSRGAHGYTF
.,14,TRBJ2-5,.,TRBV30,TGTGCCTGGAGTGACGGCTACTACGAAGAGACCCAGTACTTC,CAWSDGYYEETQYF
.,17,TRBJ2-3,.,TRBV11-2,TGTGCCAGCAGCTGGCTACTAGTTACGACTAGCACAGATACGCAGTATTTT,CASSWLLVTTSTDTQYF
.,14,TRBJ1-2,TRBD1,TRBV7-9,TGTGCCAGCAGCGTGGGACAGGGGGCGCGTGGCTACACCTTC,CASSVGQGARGYTF
.,16,TRBJ1-2,.,TRBV5-4,TGTGCCAGCAGGGGTCCAGGGAAGGAGGCTAACTATGGCTACACCTTC,CASRGPGKEANYGYTF
.,11,TRBJ2-1,.,TRBV29-1,TGCAGCGTTGAAAGGTACAATGAGCAGTTCTTC,CSVERYNEQFF
.,14,TRBJ2-7,.,TRBV5-6,TGTGCCAGCAGCCCTATCGGGGTTTCCTACGAGCAGTACTTC,CASSPIGVSYEQYF
once,13,TRBJ2-1,TRBD2,TRBV15,TGTGCCACCAGCTGGGGGGGCTACAATGAGCAGTTCTTC,CATSWGGYNEQFF
.,16,TRBJ2-2,.,TRBV27,TGTGCCAGCAGTTTATCGATACTAGCTGATTCGGGGGAGCTGTTTTTT,CASSLSILADSGELFF
.,15,TRBJ2-5,.,TRBV7-6,TGTGCCAGCAGCTTAGGGGCGGCCCTTGTGGAGACCCAGTACTTC,CASSLGAALVETQYF
.,12,TRBJ1-1,.,TRBV29-1,TGCAGCGTGAGGGGGGGAAACACTGAAGCTTTCTTT,CSVRGGNTEAFF
.,14,TRBJ2-7,.,TRBV15,TGTGCCACCAGCAGAGTTACGAACGAATACGAGCAGTACTTC,CATSRVTNEYEQYF
.,12,TRBJ2-7,.,TRBV4-2,TGTGCCAGCAGCCAAGCCCAAGACGAGCAGTACTTC,CASSQAQDEQYF
once,16,TRBJ1-1,.,TRBV5-4,TGTGCCAGCAGCTTGGTCTATGGGACGCCGAACACTGAAGCTTTCTTT,CASSLVYGTPNTEAFF
.,18,TRBJ1-2,.,TRBV14,TGTGCCAGCAGCCAAGATTTTACGTCAGGCAGGGAGGACTATGGCTACACCTTC,CASSQDFTSGREDYGYTF
.,15,TRBJ2-7,TRBD1,TRBV5-4,TGTGCCAGCAGCTTGGGGACAGGGAACGCCTACGAGCAGTACTTC,CASSLGTGNAYEQYF
once,16,TRBJ2-7,TRBD2,TRBV5-6,TGTGCCAGCAGCTCCACCGGGACTAGCGGGAGATACGAGCAGTACTTC,CASSSTGTSGRYEQYF
.,13,TRBJ2-7,.,TRBV27,TGTGCCAGCAGTTTAAGTCAGACCTACGAGCAGTACTTC,CASSLSQTYEQYF
once,13,TRBJ1-2,.,TRBV27,TGTGCCAGCAGTTTTGGCCCTAACTATGGCTACACCTTC,CASSFGPNYGYTF
.,14,TRBJ1-1,.,TRBV6-5,TGTGCCAGCAGTTACTCGACAGAGAACACTGAAGCTTTCTTT,CASSYSTENTEAFF
.,15,TRBJ2-7,TRBD2,TRBV19,TGTGCCAGTAGTAGACTAGCGGGGGATCAGTACGAGCAGTACTTC,CASSRLAGDQYEQYF
.,17,TRBJ2-3,.,TRBV25-1,TGTGCCAGCAGTGAATATCGTAGCGAGCGGCCCACAGATACGCAGTATTTT,CASSEYRSERPTDTQYF
.,13,TRBJ1-5,.,TRBV2,TGTGCCAGCAGTGCAGAGAGCAATCAGCCCCAGCATTTT,CASSAESNQPQHF
.,14,TRBJ1-5,.,TRBV15,TGTGCCACCAGCAGCGCAACAGGGAATCAGCCCCAGCATTTT,CATSSATGNQPQHF
.,15,TRBJ1-4,.,TRBV11-2,TGTGCCAGCAGCTTAACGGGGAGCCGGAATGAAAAACTGTTTTTT,CASSLTGSRNEKLFF
once,15,TRBJ1-2,.,TRBV2,TGTGCCAGCAGTGAGGTGGCCAGGGCTGGGATGGACTACACCTTC,CASSEVARAGMDYTF
.,17,TRBJ2-7,TRBD2,TRBV2,TGTGCCAGCAGTGGGACTAGCGGGAGGCCTAGCTCCTACGAGCAGTACTTC,CASSGTSGRPSSYEQYF
once,18,TRBJ2-7,TRBD1,TRBV19,TGTGCCAGTAGTATTACGGACAGGGAACACCCGCCCCTCTACGAGCAGTACTTC,CASSITDREHPPLYEQYF
.,14,TRBJ1-2,.,TRBV5-1,TGCGCCAGCAGCTTGGAAGGCGGGCACTATGGCTACACCTTC,CASSLEGGHYGYTF
.,13,TRBJ1-1,.,TRBV29-1,TGCAGCGTTGATCGAGACGGTAGCACTGAAGCTTTCTTT,CSVDRDGSTEAFF
.,13,TRBJ2-5,.,TRBV5-5,TGTGCCAGCAGCTTGGACCTGGAAGAGACCCAGTACTTC,CASSLDLEETQYF
.,16,TRBJ2-1,TRBD2,TRBV28,TGTGCCAGCAGCCTAGGTTGGACTAGCGGGAGCAATGAGCAGTTCTTC,CASSLGWTSGSNEQFF
.,14,TRBJ2-1,TRBD2,TRBV27,TGTGCCAGCAGTTTACCGACTAGCGACAATGAGCAGTTCTTC,CASSLPTSDNEQFF
.,14,TRBJ2-7,.,TRBV28,TGTGCCAGCAGTTTCCCAATGGTTCCTTACGAGCAGTACTTC,CASSFPMVPYEQYF
.,14,TRBJ1-3,.,TRBV9,TGTGCCAGCAGCGTAGTGGAGGATGGAAACACCATATATTTT,CASSVVEDGNTIYF
once,17,TRBJ1-5,TRBD1,TRBV4-1,TGCGCCAGCAGTCAAGATGGGACAGATTATAGCAATCAGCCCCAGCATTTT,CASSQDGTDYSNQPQHF
.,13,TRBJ2-5,.,TRBV7-9,TGTGCCAGCAGCTCCCAGGGTCAAGAGACCCAGTACTTC,CASSSQGQETQYF
.,13,TRBJ2-7,TRBD1,TRBV28,TGTGCCAGCAGTTTAGACAGGGTTTACGAGCAGTACTTC,CASSLDRVYEQYF
.,18,TRBJ1-1,.,TRBV25-1,TGTGCCAGCAGTGAGGCAGGGAGTCCAGGAGGTTGGGTCACTGAAGCTTTCTTT,CASSEAGSPGGWVTEAFF
.,15,TRBJ1-2,.,TRBV5-8,TGTACCAGCAGCTTGACGCGCCGAGTTGGCTATGGCTACACCTTC,CTSSLTRRVGYGYTF
.,16,TRBJ2-1,.,TRBV19,TGTGCCAGTAGTATCTTCGGGGGTGGGTCCTACAATGAGCAGTTCTTC,CASSIFGGGSYNEQFF
.,17,TRBJ2-7,TRBD2,TRBV6-1,TGTGCCAGCAGTGGATCGGGTAGCGGGATGTTTCACTACGAGCAGTACTTC,CASSGSGSGMFHYEQYF
.,15,TRBJ1-3,.,TRBV10-3,TGTGCCATCAGTCCCGGCAGGAGCTCTGGAAACACCATATATTTT,CAISPGRSSGNTIYF
.,16,TRBJ2-1,TRBD1,TRBV5-6,TGTGCCAGCAGCTTAGGCAGGACAGGGGGCTACAATGAGCAGTTCTTC,CASSLGRTGGYNEQFF
.,12,TRBJ1-1,.,TRBV27,TGTGCCAGCAGTTTCGTGGGGGGTGAAGCTTTCTTT,CASSFVGGEAFF
.,15,TRBJ1-5,TRBD1,TRBV4-1,TGCGCCAGCAGCCAGGACAACAGGGGTGGACAGCCCCAGCATTTT,CASSQDNRGGQPQHF
.,16,TRBJ2-7,.,TRBV4-1,TGCGCCAGCAGCCAAGGGCAGCTACCAAAATCCTACGAGCAGTACTTC,CASSQGQLPKSYEQYF
.,16,TRBJ1-3,.,TRBV9,TGTGCCAGCAGCGCCTCGGGAGGGATTGCTGGAAACACCATATATTTT,CASSASGGIAGNTIYF
.,13,TRBJ1-2,.,TRBV5-6,TGTGCCAGCAGCTTGTGGGACCCCTATGGCTACACCTTC,CASSLWDPYGYTF
once,13,TRBJ1-2,.,TRBV6-5,TGTGCCAGCACCGCGACATCCGGCTATGGCTACACCTTC,CASTATSGYGYTF
.,20,TRBJ2-1,TRBD2,TRBV9,TGTGCCAGCAGCCCCCGGGGGGGGCTAGCGGGAGCCTCCTCCTACAATGAGCAGTTCTTC,CASSPRGGLAGASSYNEQFF
.,12,TRBJ1-5,.,TRBV5-6,TGTGCCAGCAGCTCCTATAATCAGCCCCAGCATTTT,CASSSYNQPQHF